This T cell receptor (beta chain) is drawn from a study of CD8 T cells in Susac syndrome. Sequencing of TCR beta covered CD8+ and CD4+ T cells obtained from blood. This CDR3 is 11 amino acids long. Germline loops: CDR1 SEHNR, CDR2 FQNEAQ (reference sequence). The V and J ends lost 5 bases and 5 bases respectively, with 6 bases between them. A remark on this clonotype: Its antigen is not known.

Notes on the study in general: Only a relatively small number of individuals were included in the TCR sequencing and HLA analysis.

RNA was extracted with the RNeasy kit, and a quantity of about 0.45 to 1 ug was reverse transcribed using random hexamers. The immunoSEQ assay covered 54 Vbeta and 13 Jbeta segments for CDR3. TCRdb recomputed calls from the immunoSEQ multiplex PCR reads with MiXCR, one row per CDR3 protein. The sample lists about 52,000 distinct CDR3 sequences; 93% were seen once. Material for sequencing was CD8+ T cells from PBMCs. The rearrangement joins TRBV7-9 to TRBJ2-5; D gene unclear. This TCR derives from a human donor with multiple sclerosis. CDR3 sequence: CASSPSETQYF. CDR3 sequence (DNA): TGTGCCAGCAGCCCCTCGGAGACCCAGTACTTC.